This TCR beta chain appears in the sequencing data of a study of T cell repertoires in cytomegalovirus infection. The CDR3 is 12 residues long. The V and J ends lost 5 bases and 1 base respectively, with 5 bases between them. Germline CDR1 reads SGHVS; CDR2 reads FNYEAQ. Findings of the study overall: HLA-C-restricted, CMV-specific TCR beta clonotypes were dominant ex vivo.

On this clonotype itself: The antigen is not known.

One entry per CDR3 protein results from TCRdb running MiXCR on the reads. The table shows a few hundred thousand distinct CDR3 sequences, with 17% occurring only once. The sequenced sample was CD8+ T cells from PBMCs. The V gene is TRBV7-6, the J gene TRBJ1-1; D unresolved. This TCR was sampled from a human donor in good health (CMV status not recorded). Some clones in this sample may be carry-over from other donors' samples. The CDR3 DNA sequence: TGTGCCAGCAGCCATGAGAACACTGAAGCTTTCTTT. This gives the protein CASSHENTEAFF.